This TCR beta chain was obtained from a study of blood T cell repertoires in COVID-19. Background on the study: Acute-phase and convalescent COVID-19 samples originated in the United States, Italy and Spain. PBMCs, B-cell-depleted T cells, or T cells provided the cDNA or gDNA that made up the material.

In the original processing: Estimation of nucleated cell counts was performed using reference gene primer amplification. The repertoire was sequenced with immunoSEQ multiplex PCR; TCRdb's copy has only in-frame clones and lacks some. That table gives V, J and clone size, and the DNA gave D and trimming. The profile covers roughly 320,000 clones, with around 85% appearing a single time and around 7.8% taken by the ten largest. The CDR3 sequence is 16 residues long. Per germline, CDR1 MGHRA and CDR2 YSYEKL. Unmatched junction bases numbered 11, after V lost 5 bases and J lost 2 bases. This clonotype was obtained from a human donor in a cohort sampled during active COVID-19. The specimen sequenced was peripheral blood. The chain employs TRBV4-1 and TRBJ2-5; TRBD1 matches at 7 bases. The CDR3 nucleotides read TGCGCCAGCAGCACGTCGGACAGGCAAATTCAAGAGACCCAGTACTTC. Its translation is CASSTSDRQIQETQYF.